Listed below are T cell receptor beta chains from one sample, sequenced in a study of cytomegalovirus exposure and HLA in healthy donors. Assay used: immunoSEQ multiplex PCR; TCRdb lists only in-frame clones, some missing. Of 65,000 to 85,000 clones in the sample, 85% to 95% are singletons; the top ten hold more than 0.65%. The material sequenced was PBMCs. The origin of the receptors is a woman between 18 and 29 years old in good health and CMV-seronegative. Both conserved end residues are part of each CDR3. A D gene is named only where the DNA matches it firmly. Size tells how often a clone was seen (once, few, many) or the class of an expanded clone, and some rows leave it out.

TRBV19	.	TRBJ2-5	.	TGTGCCAGTACCATGGGGGGGACAGGACAAGAGACCCAGTACTTC	CASTMGGTGQETQYF
TRBV28	.	TRBJ2-7	TRBD2	TGTGCCAGCAGTTTGGAGACTAGCGGGTTCCCCGATGAGCAGTACTTC	CASSLETSGFPDEQYF
TRBV6-1	.	TRBJ1-5	.	TGTGCCAGCAGTGAATATCGTAGCAGCAATCAGCCCCAGCATTTT	CASSEYRSSNQPQHF
TRBV7-8	.	TRBJ2-7	TRBD2	TGTGCCAGCTTGGGTGGACTAGCGGGAGACTACGAGCAGTACTTC	CASLGGLAGDYEQYF
TRBV10-2	.	TRBJ1-6	TRBD1	TGCGCCAGCAGTGAGGACAGGGGGCCAAAATCACCCCTCCACTTT	CASSEDRGPKSPLHF
TRBV5-1	.	TRBJ2-2	TRBD2	TGCGCCAGCAGCTTGCAGATGCGGGGGGGCACCGGGGAGCTGTTTTTT	CASSLQMRGGTGELFF
TRBV6-1	.	TRBJ2-3	TRBD2	TGTGCCACCCGGGAGGGCTGGGGTACAGATACGCAGTATTTT	CATREGWGTDTQYF
TRBV11-3	.	TRBJ2-5	.	TGTGCCAGCAGTCCTCGACTAGAAGAGACCCAGTACTTC	CASSPRLEETQYF
TRBV5-5	.	TRBJ2-2	.	TGTGCCAGCAGCTCAGGGACTCTCACGGGCACCGGGGAGCTGTTTTTT	CASSSGTLTGTGELFF
TRBV19	.	TRBJ2-3	.	TGTGCCAGTAGTATGGGTACAGGGTGGACAGATACGCAGTATTTT	CASSMGTGWTDTQYF
TRBV5-1	.	TRBJ2-2	.	TGCGCCAGCAGCCCAATTACGGCGAACACCGGGGAGCTGTTTTTT	CASSPITANTGELFF
TRBV7-9	.	TRBJ2-3	TRBD2	TGTGCCAGCAGCTTGACGACTAGCGGACGCACAGATACGCAGTATTTT	CASSLTTSGRTDTQYF
TRBV14	.	TRBJ2-4	.	TGTGCCAGCAGCGCCACTAGAAACATTCAGTACTTC	CASSATRNIQYF
TRBV29-1	.	TRBJ1-1	TRBD1	TGCAGCGTTGTGCGAAAGGGGGCCACCCGAAACACTGAAGCTTTCTTT	CSVVRKGATRNTEAFF
TRBV5-1	.	TRBJ2-3	.	TGCGCCAGCAGCTTGGAGGTAGCCGGGATGACAGATACGCAGTATTTT	CASSLEVAGMTDTQYF
TRBV15	.	TRBJ1-5	.	TGTGCCACCAGCTCAAGAACAGGGCCCAATCAGCCCCAGCATTTT	CATSSRTGPNQPQHF
TRBV5-6	.	TRBJ2-4	.	TGTGCCAGCAGCCAAGCAAACATTCAGTACTTC	CASSQANIQYF
TRBV27	.	TRBJ2-7	.	TGTGCCAGCAGAGGACAATCAGACTACGAGCAGTACTTC	CASRGQSDYEQYF
TRBV11-2	.	TRBJ1-5	.	TGTGCCAGCAGCGAGGCCCCAGCCTCCGGGCAGCCCCAGCATTTT	CASSEAPASGQPQHF
TRBV7-2	.	TRBJ2-3	TRBD2	TGTGCCAGCAGCCTGGGACTAACTAGCACAGATACGCAGTATTTT	CASSLGLTSTDTQYF
TRBV19	.	TRBJ2-3	.	TGTGCCAGTAGTCCGAGGACTGGGAGTACAGATACGCAGTATTTT	CASSPRTGSTDTQYF
TRBV19	.	TRBJ2-1	.	TGTGCCAGCAGGTTAGTAGCGGCTGGCTCCTACAATGAGCAGTTCTTC	CASRLVAAGSYNEQFF
TRBV28	.	TRBJ2-1	.	TGTGCCAGCAGTTTAGGGGGGAGTGGCTCCTACAATGAGCAGTTCTTC	CASSLGGSGSYNEQFF
TRBV10-3	.	TRBJ2-1	.	TGTGCCATCGGAAGACAGGACCACTCCTACAATGAGCAGTTCTTC	CAIGRQDHSYNEQFF
TRBV6-1	.	TRBJ2-7	.	TGTGCCAGCAGTGTCCCCAGCGAGCAGTACTTC	CASSVPSEQYF
TRBV30	.	TRBJ2-7	TRBD2	TGTGCCTGGAGTGTACGGTGGCCAGCGGGAAAAATCTACGAGCAGTACTTC	CAWSVRWPAGKIYEQYF
TRBV7-9	.	TRBJ1-2	TRBD1	TGTGCCAGCAGCGCCCCGGGACAGGGGAACTATGGCTACACCTTC	CASSAPGQGNYGYTF
TRBV27	.	TRBJ2-7	TRBD2	TGTGCCAGCAGTTTATATCCTAGCGGGACGTTAGCCTACGAGCAGTACTTC	CASSLYPSGTLAYEQYF
TRBV6-1	.	TRBJ2-3	TRBD2	TGTGCCAGCAGTGCGCTAGCGGGGGACACACTTTCCCACACAGATACGCAGTATTTT	CASSALAGDTLSHTDTQYF
TRBV5-5	.	TRBJ2-7	TRBD1	TGTGCCAGCAGCTTGGTGGGGACAGGGTCCTACGAGCAGTACTTC	CASSLVGTGSYEQYF
TRBV5-1	once	TRBJ1-2	.	TGCGCCAGCAGCCATTCCCCGGACAGTCCTAACTATGGCTACACCTTC	CASSHSPDSPNYGYTF
TRBV29-1	once	TRBJ2-1	TRBD2	TGCAGCGCGTGGACTAGCGGGACCCTCAATGAGCAGTTCTTC	CSAWTSGTLNEQFF
TRBV5-5	.	TRBJ2-4	TRBD1	TGTGCCAGCAGCCCCCTGGGGGACAGGCAAAACATTCAGTACTTC	CASSPLGDRQNIQYF
TRBV6-6	.	TRBJ1-2	.	TGTGCCAGCAGCGAGCGAGCAGCCCATACTAACTATGGCTACACCTTC	CASSERAAHTNYGYTF
TRBV18	.	TRBJ2-2	.	TGTGCCAGCTCACCTGGGACACCTGACACCGGGGAGCTGTTTTTT	CASSPGTPDTGELFF
TRBV27	once	TRBJ1-2	TRBD1	TGTGCCAGCAGTACCGCAGGGGGAGGAGGCTACACCTTC	CASSTAGGGGYTF
TRBV11-2	.	TRBJ1-3	.	TGTGCCAGCAGCCAACAGTCCACTCTCGGAAACACCATATATTTT	CASSQQSTLGNTIYF
TRBV29-1	.	TRBJ2-3	.	TGCAGCGTGGTGGGGGGGGCAACAGATACGCAGTATTTT	CSVVGGATDTQYF
TRBV7-9	.	TRBJ2-5	.	TGTGCAGAGTGGCAGGATGGGGAGACCCAGTACTTC	CAEWQDGETQYF
TRBV18	.	TRBJ2-4	TRBD1	TGTGCCAGCTCACCAGTAGGGGGCGCAGACATTCAGTACTTC	CASSPVGGADIQYF
TRBV27	.	TRBJ2-1	TRBD1	TGTGCCAGCCGGGACAGTGGGTACAATGAGCAGTTCTTC	CASRDSGYNEQFF
TRBV10-1	few	TRBJ2-7	.	TGCGCCAGCAGTGAATACAGGGGAGGCGAGCAGTACTTC	CASSEYRGGEQYF